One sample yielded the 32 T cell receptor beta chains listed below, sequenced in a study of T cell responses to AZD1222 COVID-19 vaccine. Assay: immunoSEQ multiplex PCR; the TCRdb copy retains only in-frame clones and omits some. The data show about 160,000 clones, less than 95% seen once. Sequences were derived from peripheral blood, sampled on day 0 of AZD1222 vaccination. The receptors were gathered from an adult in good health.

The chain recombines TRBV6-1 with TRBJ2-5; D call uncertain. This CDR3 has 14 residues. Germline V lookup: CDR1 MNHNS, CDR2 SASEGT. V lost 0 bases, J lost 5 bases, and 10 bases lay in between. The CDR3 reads CASSEAGSWETQYF. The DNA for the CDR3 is TGTGCCAGCAGTGAAGCAGGGTCCTGGGAGACCCAGTACTTC.

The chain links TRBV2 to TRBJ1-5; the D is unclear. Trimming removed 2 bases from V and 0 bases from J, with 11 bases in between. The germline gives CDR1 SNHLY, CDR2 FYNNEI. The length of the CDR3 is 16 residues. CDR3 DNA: TGTGCCAGCAGTGAAATGGACTTTTATAGCAATCAGCCCCAGCATTTT. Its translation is CASSEMDFYSNQPQHF.

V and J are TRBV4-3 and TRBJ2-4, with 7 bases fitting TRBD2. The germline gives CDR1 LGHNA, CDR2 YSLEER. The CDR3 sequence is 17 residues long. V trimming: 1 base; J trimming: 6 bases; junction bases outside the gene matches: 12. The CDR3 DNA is TGCGCCAGCAGCCAAGGACTAGCCGAGGCAGTTGGAAACATTCAGTACTTC. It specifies CASSQGLAEAVGNIQYF.

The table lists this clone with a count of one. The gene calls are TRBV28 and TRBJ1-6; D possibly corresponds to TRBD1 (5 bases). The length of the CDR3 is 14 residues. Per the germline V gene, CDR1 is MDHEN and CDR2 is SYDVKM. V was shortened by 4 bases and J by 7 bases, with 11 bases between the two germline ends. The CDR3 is CASSSGGWNSPLHF. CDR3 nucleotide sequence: TGTGCCAGCAGTTCCGGGGGTTGGAATTCACCCCTCCACTTT.

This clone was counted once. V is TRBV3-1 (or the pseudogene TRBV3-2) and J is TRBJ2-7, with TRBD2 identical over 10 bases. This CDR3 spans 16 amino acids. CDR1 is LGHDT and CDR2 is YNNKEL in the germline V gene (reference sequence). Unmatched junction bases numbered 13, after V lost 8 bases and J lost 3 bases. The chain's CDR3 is CASGRGAGGPLYEQYV. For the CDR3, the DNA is TGTGCCAGCGGGCGTGGAGCGGGAGGGCCTCTCTACGAGCAGTACGTC.

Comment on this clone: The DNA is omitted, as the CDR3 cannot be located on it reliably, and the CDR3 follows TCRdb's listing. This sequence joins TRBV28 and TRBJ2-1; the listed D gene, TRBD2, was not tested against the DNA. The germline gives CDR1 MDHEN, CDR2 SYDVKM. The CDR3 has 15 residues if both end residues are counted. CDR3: CASSTSGGQSDEQFF.

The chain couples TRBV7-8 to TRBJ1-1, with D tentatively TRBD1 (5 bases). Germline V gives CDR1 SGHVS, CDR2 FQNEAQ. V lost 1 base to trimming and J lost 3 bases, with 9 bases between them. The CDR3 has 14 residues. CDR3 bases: TGTGCCAGCAGCTTAGGTTTCAGGGACACTGAAGCTTTCTTT. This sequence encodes CASSLGFRDTEAFF.

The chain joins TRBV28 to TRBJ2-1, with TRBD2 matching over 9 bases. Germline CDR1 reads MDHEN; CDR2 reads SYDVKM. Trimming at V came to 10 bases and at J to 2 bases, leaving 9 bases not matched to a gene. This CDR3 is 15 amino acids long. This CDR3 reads CATGGGALTYNEQFF. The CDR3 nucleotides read TGTGCCACCGGCGGGGGGGCCTTAACCTACAATGAGCAGTTCTTC.

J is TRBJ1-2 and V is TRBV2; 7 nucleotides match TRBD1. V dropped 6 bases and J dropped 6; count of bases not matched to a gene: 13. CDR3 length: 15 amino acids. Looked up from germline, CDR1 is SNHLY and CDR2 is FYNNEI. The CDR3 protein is CASRPHAGTANGYTF. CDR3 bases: TGTGCCAGCAGGCCCCACGCCGGGACAGCGAATGGCTACACCTTC.

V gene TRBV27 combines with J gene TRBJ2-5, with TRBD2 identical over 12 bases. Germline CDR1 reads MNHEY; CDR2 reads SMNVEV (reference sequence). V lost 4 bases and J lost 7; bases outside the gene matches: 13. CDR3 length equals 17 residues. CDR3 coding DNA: TGTGCCAGCAGTTCTAGGACTAGCGGGGCCACGGTCGGGACCCAGTACTTC. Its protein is CASSSRTSGATVGTQYF.

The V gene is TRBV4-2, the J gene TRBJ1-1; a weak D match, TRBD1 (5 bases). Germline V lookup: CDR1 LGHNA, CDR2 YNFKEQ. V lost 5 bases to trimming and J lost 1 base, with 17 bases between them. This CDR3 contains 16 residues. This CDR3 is CASSAKRGMGNTEAFF. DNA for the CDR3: TGTGCCAGCAGCGCAAAGCGGGGGATGGGGAACACTGAAGCTTTCTTT.

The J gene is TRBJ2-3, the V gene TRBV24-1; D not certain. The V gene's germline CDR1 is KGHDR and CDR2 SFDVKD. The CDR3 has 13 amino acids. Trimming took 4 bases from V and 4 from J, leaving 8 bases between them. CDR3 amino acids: CATSEMISDTQYF. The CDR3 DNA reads TGTGCCACCAGTGAAATGATTTCAGATACGCAGTATTTT.

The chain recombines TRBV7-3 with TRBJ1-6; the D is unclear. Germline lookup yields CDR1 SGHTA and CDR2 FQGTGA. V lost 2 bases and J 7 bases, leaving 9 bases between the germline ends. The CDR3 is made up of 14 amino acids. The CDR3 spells CASSLGPLNSPLHF. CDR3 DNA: TGTGCCAGCAGCTTAGGCCCATTGAATTCACCCCTCCACTTT.

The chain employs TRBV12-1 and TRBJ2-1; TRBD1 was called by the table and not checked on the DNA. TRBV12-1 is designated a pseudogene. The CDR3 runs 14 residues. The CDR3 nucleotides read TGTGCCAGCACCCCGGGACAGGCATACAATGAGCAGTTCTTC. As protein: CASTPGQAYNEQFF.

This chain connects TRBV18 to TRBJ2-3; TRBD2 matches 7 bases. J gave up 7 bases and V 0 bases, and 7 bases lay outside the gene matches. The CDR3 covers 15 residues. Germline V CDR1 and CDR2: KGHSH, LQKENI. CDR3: CASSPPGLVVYTQYF. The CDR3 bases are TGTGCCAGCTCACCACCCGGACTAGTCGTTTATACGCAGTATTTT.

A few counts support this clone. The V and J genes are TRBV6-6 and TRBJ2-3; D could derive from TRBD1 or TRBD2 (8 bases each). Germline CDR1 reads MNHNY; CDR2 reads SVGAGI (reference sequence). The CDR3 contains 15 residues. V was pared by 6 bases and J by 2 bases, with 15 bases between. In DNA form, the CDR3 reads TGTGCCAGCAGCGGGGGGGACAGGCACACAGATACGCAGTATTTT. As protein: CASSGGDRHTDTQYF.

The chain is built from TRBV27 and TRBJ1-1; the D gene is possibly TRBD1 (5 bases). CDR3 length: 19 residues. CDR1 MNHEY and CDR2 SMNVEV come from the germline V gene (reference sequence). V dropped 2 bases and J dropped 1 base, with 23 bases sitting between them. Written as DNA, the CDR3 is TGTGCCAGCAGTTTAATCGGGCCCCCCGCTTCAGGGCAGAACACTGAAGCTTTCTTT. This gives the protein CASSLIGPPASGQNTEAFF.

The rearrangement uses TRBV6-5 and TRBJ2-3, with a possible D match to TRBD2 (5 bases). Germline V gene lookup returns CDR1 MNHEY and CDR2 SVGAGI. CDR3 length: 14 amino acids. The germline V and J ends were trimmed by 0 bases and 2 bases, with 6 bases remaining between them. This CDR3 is CASSYSRDTDTQYF. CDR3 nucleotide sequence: TGTGCCAGCAGTTACTCGAGGGACACAGATACGCAGTATTTT.

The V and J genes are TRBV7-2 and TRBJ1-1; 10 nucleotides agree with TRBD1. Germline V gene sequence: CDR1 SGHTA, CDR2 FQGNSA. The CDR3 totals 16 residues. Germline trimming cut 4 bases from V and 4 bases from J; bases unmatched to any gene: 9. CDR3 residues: CASSSRPGTGVTEAFF. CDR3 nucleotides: TGTGCCAGCAGCTCCCGGCCCGGGACAGGGGTCACTGAAGCTTTCTTT. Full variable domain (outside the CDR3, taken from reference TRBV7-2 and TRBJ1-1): GAGVSQSPSNKVTEKGKDVELRCDPISGHTALYWYRQSLGQGLEFLIYFQGNSAPDKSGLPSDRFSAERTGGSVSTLTIQRTQQEDSAVYLCASSSRPGTGVTEAFFGQGTRLTVV.

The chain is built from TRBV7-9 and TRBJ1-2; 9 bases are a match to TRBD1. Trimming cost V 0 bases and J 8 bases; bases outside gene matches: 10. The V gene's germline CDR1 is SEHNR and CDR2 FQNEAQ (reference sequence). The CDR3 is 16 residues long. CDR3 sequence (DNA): TGTGCCAGCAGCTTAGCCACAGGGGGCAGTACGCAGGGCTACACCTTC. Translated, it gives CASSLATGGSTQGYTF.

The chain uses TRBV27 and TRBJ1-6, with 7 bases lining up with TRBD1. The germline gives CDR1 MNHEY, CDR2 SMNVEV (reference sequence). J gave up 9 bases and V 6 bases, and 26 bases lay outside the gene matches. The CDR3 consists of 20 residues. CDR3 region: CASRPTSVLWDRQRGSPLHF. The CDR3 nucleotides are TGTGCCAGCAGGCCTACGTCTGTCCTTTGGGACAGACAACGAGGTTCACCCCTCCACTTT.

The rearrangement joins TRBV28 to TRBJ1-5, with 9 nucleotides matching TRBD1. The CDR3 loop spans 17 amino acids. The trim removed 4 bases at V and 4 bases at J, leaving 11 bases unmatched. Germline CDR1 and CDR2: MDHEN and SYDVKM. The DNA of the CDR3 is TGTGCCAGCAGTTGGGACCATGGGACAGGGTCGAATCAGCCCCAGCATTTT. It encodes CASSWDHGTGSNQPQHF. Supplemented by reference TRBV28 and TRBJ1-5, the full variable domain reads DVKVTQSSRYLVKRTGEKVFLECVQDMDHENMFWYRQDPGLGLRLIYFSYDVKMKEKGDIPEGYSVSREKKERFSLILESASTNQTSMYLCASSWDHGTGSNQPQHFGDGTRLSIL.

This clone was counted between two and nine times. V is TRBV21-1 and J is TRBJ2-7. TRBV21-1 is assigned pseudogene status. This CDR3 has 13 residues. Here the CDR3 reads CASSKGRAREQYV. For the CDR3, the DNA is TGTGCCAGCAGCAAAGGTCGGGCGCGCGAGCAGTACGTC.

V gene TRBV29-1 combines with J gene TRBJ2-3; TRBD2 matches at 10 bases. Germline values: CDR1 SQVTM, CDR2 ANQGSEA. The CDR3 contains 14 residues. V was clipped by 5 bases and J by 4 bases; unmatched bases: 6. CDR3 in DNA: TGCAGCGTTCGAGCGGGGGGGCTATCAGATACGCAGTATTTT. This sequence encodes CSVRAGGLSDTQYF.

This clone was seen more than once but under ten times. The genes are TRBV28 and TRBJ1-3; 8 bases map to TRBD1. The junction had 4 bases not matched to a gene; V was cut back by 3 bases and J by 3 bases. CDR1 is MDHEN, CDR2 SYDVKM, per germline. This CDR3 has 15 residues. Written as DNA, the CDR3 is TGTGCCAGCAGTTTTCTTGGACAGGGTGGAAACACCATATATTTT. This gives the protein CASSFLGQGGNTIYF.

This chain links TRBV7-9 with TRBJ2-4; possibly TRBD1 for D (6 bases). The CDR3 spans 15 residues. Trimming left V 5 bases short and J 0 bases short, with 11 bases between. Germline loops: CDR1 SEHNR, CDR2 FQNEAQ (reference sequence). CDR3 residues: CASSKTGLAKNIQYF. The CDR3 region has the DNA TGTGCCAGCAGCAAAACAGGGTTAGCCAAAAACATTCAGTACTTC.

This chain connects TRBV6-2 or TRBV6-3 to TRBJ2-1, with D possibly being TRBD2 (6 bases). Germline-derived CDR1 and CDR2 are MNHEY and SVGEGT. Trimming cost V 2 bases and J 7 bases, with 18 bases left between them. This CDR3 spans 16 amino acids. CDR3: CASSYGGAGRWNEQFF. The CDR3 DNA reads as TGTGCCAGCAGTTACGGCGGGGCTGGGAGGTGGAATGAGCAGTTCTTC.

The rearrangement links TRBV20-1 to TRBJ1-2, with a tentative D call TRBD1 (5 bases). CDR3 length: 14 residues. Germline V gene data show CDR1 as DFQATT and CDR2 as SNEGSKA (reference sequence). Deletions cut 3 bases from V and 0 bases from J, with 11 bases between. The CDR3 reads CSASQETANYGYTF. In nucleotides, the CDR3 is TGCAGTGCTAGTCAAGAGACAGCTAACTATGGCTACACCTTC.

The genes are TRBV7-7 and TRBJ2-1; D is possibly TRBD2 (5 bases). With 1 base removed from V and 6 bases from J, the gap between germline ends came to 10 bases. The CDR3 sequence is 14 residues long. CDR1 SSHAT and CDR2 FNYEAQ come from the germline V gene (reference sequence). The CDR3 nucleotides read TGTGCCAGCAGCTTAGGGGTTAGCGCCAATGAGCAGTTCTTC. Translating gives CASSLGVSANEQFF.

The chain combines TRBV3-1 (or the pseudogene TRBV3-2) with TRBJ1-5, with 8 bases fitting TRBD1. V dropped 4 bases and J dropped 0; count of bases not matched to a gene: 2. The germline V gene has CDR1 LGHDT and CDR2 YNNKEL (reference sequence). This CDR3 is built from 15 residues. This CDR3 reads CASSLDRGSNQPQHF. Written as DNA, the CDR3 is TGTGCCAGCAGCCTTGACAGGGGTAGCAATCAGCCCCAGCATTTT.

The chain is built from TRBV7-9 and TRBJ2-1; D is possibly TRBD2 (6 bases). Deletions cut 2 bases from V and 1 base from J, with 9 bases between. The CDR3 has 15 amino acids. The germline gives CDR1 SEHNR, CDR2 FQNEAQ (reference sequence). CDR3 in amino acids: CASSLIGGSYNEQFF. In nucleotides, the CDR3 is TGTGCCAGCAGCTTAATTGGGGGGTCCTACAATGAGCAGTTCTTC. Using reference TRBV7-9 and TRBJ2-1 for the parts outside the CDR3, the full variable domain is DTGVSQNPRHKITKRGQNVTFRCDPISEHNRLYWYRQTLGQGPEFLTYFQNEAQLEKSRLLSDRFSAERPKGSFSTLEIQRTEQGDSAMYLCASSLIGGSYNEQFFGPGTRLTVL.

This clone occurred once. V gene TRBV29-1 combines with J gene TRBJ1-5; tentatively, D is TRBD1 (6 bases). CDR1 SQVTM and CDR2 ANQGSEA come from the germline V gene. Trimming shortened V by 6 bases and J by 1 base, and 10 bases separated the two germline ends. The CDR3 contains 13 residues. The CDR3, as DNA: TGCAGCGTGGGGGGGGGCAGCAATCAGCCCCAGCATTTT. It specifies CSVGGGSNQPQHF.